This passage covers 22 T cell receptor beta chains from one sample sequenced in a study of blood T cell repertoires in COVID-19 (dated by TCRdb to 2020 to 2021). Library construction relied on the immunoSEQ multiplex PCR assay. TCRdb stores this immuneACCESS table with in-frame sequences only. Part of the clones is absent; in the studies checked, under half of the shortfall reflects unresolved V genes, and no reason is known for the rest. Recorded for this sample are about 180,000 clones; just under 80% of them occurred a single time. The top ten constitute 6% to 7.5% of the sample. The sequenced sample was peripheral blood. All receptors come from a man between 65 and 85 years old with active or convalescent COVID-19.

V gene TRBV5-4 combines with J gene TRBJ2-7; 12 nucleotides align to TRBD2. CDR1 and CDR2 from the germline V gene are SGHNT and YYREEE (reference sequence). This CDR3 comprises 17 residues. The trim removed 5 bases at V and 0 bases at J, leaving 9 bases unmatched. The CDR3 region is CASSPTSGGTNSYEQYF. The CDR3 DNA follows: TGTGCCAGCAGTCCAACTAGCGGGGGGACCAACTCCTACGAGCAGTACTTC.

This clone was counted between two and nine times. This sequence joins TRBV2 and TRBJ2-3; 7 positions agree with TRBD2. The trim removed 2 bases at V and 7 bases at J, leaving 12 bases unmatched. Germline V gives CDR1 SNHLY, CDR2 FYNNEI. The CDR3 runs to 16 residues. The CDR3 protein is CASSERASGRGNTQYF. CDR3 coding DNA: TGTGCCAGCAGTGAAAGGGCTAGCGGACGTGGAAATACGCAGTATTTT.

The chain links TRBV5-4 to TRBJ2-6, with D maybe TRBD2 (5 bases). The germline V gene encodes CDR1 SGHNT and CDR2 YYREEE (reference sequence). The CDR3 extends over 15 amino acids. V gave up 1 base and J gave up 3 bases, with 8 bases separating them. Here the CDR3 reads CASSLLGDGANVLTF. The CDR3 region has the DNA TGTGCCAGCAGCTTGTTGGGAGATGGGGCCAACGTCCTGACTTTC.

The rearrangement uses TRBV7-2 and TRBJ1-5; 9 bases map to TRBD1. V shed 5 bases, J shed 6 bases, and the junction held 5 bases outside the gene matches. Germline CDR1 is SGHTA and CDR2 is FQGNSA. The CDR3 runs 14 residues. As DNA, the CDR3 is TGTGCCAGCAGCCCACAGGGACAGGGTCAGCCCCAGCATTTT. Translation gives CASSPQGQGQPQHF.

The chain has TRBV6-2 or TRBV6-3 and TRBJ2-5; 11 bases align to TRBD2. CDR3 length equals 14 residues. V was pared by 6 bases and J by 5 bases, with 5 bases of the junction left unmatched. The germline V gene has CDR1 MNHEY and CDR2 SVGEGT. The CDR3 spells CASSPLAGVETQYF. CDR3 DNA: TGTGCCAGCAGCCCACTAGCGGGAGTCGAGACCCAGTACTTC.

The chain joins TRBV3-1 (or the pseudogene TRBV3-2) to TRBJ2-2; D may be TRBD1 (5 bases). Germline loops: CDR1 LGHDT, CDR2 YNNKEL (reference sequence). The CDR3 spans 17 residues. The germline V and J ends were trimmed by 3 bases and 1 base, with 15 bases remaining between them. CDR3 sequence: CASSHGRTSMNTGELFF. Here the CDR3 DNA reads TGTGCCAGCAGCCATGGCCGGACATCAATGAACACCGGGGAGCTGTTTTTT.

This sequence joins TRBV7-2 and TRBJ1-2; D remains unclear. Germline V lookup: CDR1 SGHTA, CDR2 FQGNSA. This CDR3 contains 16 residues. With 2 bases removed from V and 0 bases from J, the gap between germline ends came to 13 bases. The CDR3 protein is CASSLRLLNPNYGYTF. DNA for the CDR3: TGTGCCAGCAGCTTAAGACTCTTGAACCCTAACTATGGCTACACCTTC.

The gene calls are TRBV14 and TRBJ2-1, with a possible D match to TRBD1 (6 bases). This CDR3 has 16 amino acids. Germline V CDR1 and CDR2: SGHDN, FVKESK. Trimming removed 4 bases at V and 5 bases at J, with 18 bases between. CDR3 amino acids: CASSPLGRGENNEQFF. As DNA, the CDR3 is TGTGCCAGCAGCCCCTTGGGCAGGGGAGAGAACAATGAGCAGTTCTTC.

This clone was recorded a few times. This rearrangement joins TRBV10-3 to TRBJ2-1; 7 nucleotides align to TRBD2. Germline CDR1 reads ENHRY; CDR2 reads SYGVKD. J gave up 10 bases and V 5 bases, and 5 bases lay outside the gene matches. The CDR3 runs 12 residues. In nucleotides, the CDR3 is TGTGCCATCAGTCTAGCGGATCAAGAGCAGTTCTTC. This sequence encodes CAISLADQEQFF.

V and J are TRBV2 and TRBJ1-2, with 7 bases aligning to TRBD1. The CDR3 is made up of 16 amino acids. The germline CDR1 and CDR2 sequences are SNHLY and FYNNEI. Trimming took 1 base from V and 5 from J; bases not matched to a gene: 10. Here the CDR3 DNA reads TGTGCCAGCAGTGAAGGGGGCTTCCGGGACAGTTATGGCTACACCTTC. This translates into CASSEGGFRDSYGYTF. Combining the CDR3 with reference TRBV2 and TRBJ1-2 gives the whole variable domain EPEVTQTPSHQVTQMGQEVILRCVPISNHLYFYWYRQILGQKVEFLVSFYNNEISEKSEIFDDQFSVERPDGSNFTLKIRSTKLEDSAMYFCASSEGGFRDSYGYTFGSGTRLTVV.

The CDR3 is CASSGQGWGTEAFF. The CDR3, as DNA: TGTGCCAGCAGCGGTCAGGGTTGGGGCACTGAAGCTTTCTTT. The chain uses TRBV5-5 and TRBJ1-1; a weak D match, TRBD1 (5 bases). Deletions cut 4 bases from V and 4 bases from J, with 14 bases between. CDR3 length: 14 residues. Looked up from germline, CDR1 is SGHKS and CDR2 is YYEKEE (reference sequence).

Comment on this clone: A read error may produce the germline difference seen at one junction end. V and J are TRBV7-9 and TRBJ2-2; D gene unclear. Germline CDR1 reads SEHNR; CDR2 reads FQNEAQ (reference sequence). This CDR3 comprises 16 residues. The CDR3 region has the DNA TGTGCCAGCAGCTTTTTCCGCGGTCCGAAAACCGGGGAGCTGTTTTTT. This encodes CASSFFRGPKTGELFF.

The chain is built from TRBV4-2 and TRBJ2-2; 12 positions agree with TRBD2. Trimming took 0 bases from V and 4 from J; bases not matched to a gene: 0. There are 16 residues in the CDR3. CDR1 is LGHNA, CDR2 YNFKEQ, per germline. This CDR3 reads CASSQELAGGTGELFF. Here the CDR3 DNA reads TGTGCCAGCAGCCAAGAACTAGCGGGAGGCACCGGGGAGCTGTTTTTT.

DNA of the CDR3: TGCGCCAGCAGCTTGGTGGGACAGGGAAATTCACCCCTCCACTTT. This sequence encodes CASSLVGQGNSPLHF. The rearrangement links TRBV5-1 to TRBJ1-6; the match to TRBD1 covers 9 bases. Trimming took 0 bases from V and 7 from J; bases not matched to a gene: 2. Germline CDR1 SGHRS, CDR2 YFSETQ. This CDR3 has 15 residues.

The V gene is TRBV5-8, the J gene TRBJ2-1, with TRBD1 as a possible D gene (5 bases). The length of the CDR3 is 10 residues. Germline CDR1 reads SGHTS; CDR2 reads YDEGEE. V lost 5 bases, J lost 13 bases, and 10 bases lay in between. This CDR3 is CASREGVQFF. The DNA for the CDR3 is TGTGCCAGCAGAGAAGGGGTCCAGTTCTTC.

There are a few counts of this clone. The chain combines TRBV19 with TRBJ2-3; the D gene is possibly TRBD2 (6 bases). The CDR3 loop spans 15 amino acids. Deletions cut 6 bases from V and 3 bases from J, with 16 bases between. The germline V gene has CDR1 LNHDA and CDR2 SQIVND (reference sequence). CDR3 in DNA: TGTGCCAGTAGGGACACGCTCGGAGGGACAGATACGCAGTATTTT. Its protein is CASRDTLGGTDTQYF. Complete variable domain (other parts from reference TRBV19 and TRBJ2-3): DGGITQSPKYLFRKEGQNVTLSCEQNLNHDAMYWYRQDPGQGLRLIYYSQIVNDFQKGDIAEGYSVSREKKESFPLTVTSAQKNPTAFYLCASRDTLGGTDTQYFGPGTRLTVL.

The chain uses TRBV24-1 and TRBJ2-1, with a possible D match to TRBD1 (5 bases). V lost 5 bases and J lost 5, with 15 bases in between. The CDR3 has 15 residues. Germline CDR1 and CDR2: KGHDR and SFDVKD. CDR3: CATSAVRQMNNEQFF. The CDR3 DNA follows: TGTGCCACCAGTGCCGTAAGACAGATGAACAATGAGCAGTTCTTC.

The chain couples TRBV19 to TRBJ1-4; D is unclear. The germline V gene has CDR1 LNHDA and CDR2 SQIVND (reference sequence). Trimming removed 6 bases at V and 8 bases at J, with 13 bases between. The CDR3 has 13 residues. The CDR3 DNA reads as TGTGCCAGTAGCGCCGGAGATACCGAAAAACTGTTTTTT. This translates into CASSAGDTEKLFF.

This sequence joins TRBV5-1 and TRBJ2-2; TRBD1 might be the D (6 bases). Per germline, CDR1 SGHRS and CDR2 YFSETQ. CDR3 length: 17 residues. With 0 bases removed from V and 2 bases from J, the gap between germline ends came to 14 bases. The CDR3 reads CASSLVSGGYNTGELFF. CDR3 DNA sequence: TGCGCCAGCAGCTTGGTTTCTGGGGGCTACAACACCGGGGAGCTGTTTTTT.

With respect to this clone: Other DNA sequences from this sample encode an identical CDR3 as well. The V gene is TRBV5-1, the J gene TRBJ1-3; 8 nucleotides agree with TRBD1. J lost 0 bases, V lost 0 bases, and 5 bases had no gene match. The CDR3 has 17 amino acids. Germline CDR1 is SGHRS and CDR2 is YFSETQ. The CDR3 DNA is TGCGCCAGCAGCTTGGGGACAGGGATCCCCTCTGGAAACACCATATATTTT. Translating it yields CASSLGTGIPSGNTIYF.

This clone has a single count. This CDR3 reads CAMAGQGDGELFF. DNA of the CDR3: TGTGCCATGGCGGGACAGGGTGACGGGGAGCTGTTTTTT. V and J are TRBV7-9 and TRBJ2-2, with 9 bases matching TRBD1. J gave up 7 bases and V 10 bases, and 7 bases lay outside the gene matches. The CDR3 consists of 13 residues. CDR1 is SEHNR and CDR2 is FQNEAQ in the germline V gene (reference sequence).

The chain uses TRBV5-4 and TRBJ1-2, with 8 bases lining up with TRBD1. The germline gives CDR1 SGHNT, CDR2 YYREEE (reference sequence). This CDR3 is built from 15 residues. Trimming took 2 bases from V and 4 from J; bases not matched to a gene: 7. In DNA, the CDR3 is TGTGCCAGCAGCTTAGGACAGGGCCAAACCTATGGCTACACCTTC. It encodes CASSLGQGQTYGYTF.